The rows below give T cell receptor beta chains drawn from one sample of a study of blood T cell repertoires in COVID-19. TCRdb's copy holds only in-frame clones and misses some; the assay was immunoSEQ multiplex PCR. This sample has over 300,000 clones; 86% occur once, and the top ten carry roughly 1.6%. The sequencing sample was made of peripheral blood. The receptors were gathered from a woman aged 50 to 60 with acute or convalescent COVID-19. Each CDR3 is given with its conserved first and last residue. A D gene is named only where the DNA matches it firmly. Clone size, where shown, is once, few, many, or a class for clones that have expanded.

d_call	clone_size	v_call	j_call	cdr3_aa	cdr3_nt
.	few	TRBV7-9	TRBJ2-7	CASSHRTENYEQYF	TGTGCCAGCAGCCACAGGACAGAAAACTACGAGCAGTACTTC
.	.	TRBV27	TRBJ1-5	CASSLNAGADQPQHF	TGTGCCAGCAGTTTAAATGCGGGGGCGGATCAGCCCCAGCATTTT
TRBD1	once	TRBV5-1	TRBJ2-2	CASSLARSDRVNTGELFF	TGCGCCAGCAGCTTGGCTCGCTCGGACAGGGTAAACACCGGGGAGCTGTTTTTT
.	.	TRBV27	TRBJ1-4	CASRSQGWDEKLFF	TGTGCCAGCAGGTCACAGGGTTGGGATGAAAAACTGTTTTTT
TRBD1	.	TRBV11-2	TRBJ1-3	CASSWTGMSGNTIYF	TGTGCCAGCAGCTGGACAGGGATGTCTGGAAACACCATATATTTT
TRBD1	.	TRBV19	TRBJ1-6	CASTPGTGVSSPLHF	TGTGCCAGTACTCCCGGGACAGGGGTTTCTTCACCCCTCCACTTT
TRBD2	few	TRBV4-2	TRBJ2-5	CASSQDPAGGQETQYF	TGTGCCAGCAGCCAAGATCCAGCGGGAGGCCAAGAGACCCAGTACTTC
.	.	TRBV28	TRBJ2-5	CASSSPTESQETQYF	TGTGCCAGCAGCTCCCCGACAGAATCCCAAGAGACCCAGTACTTC
.	.	TRBV30	TRBJ2-5	CAWKRGQETQYF	TGTGCCTGGAAACGGGGGCAAGAGACCCAGTACTTC
.	.	TRBV6-2/TRBV6-3	TRBJ2-7	CASSGQGTTYEQYF	TGTGCCAGCAGTGGGCAGGGAACGACCTACGAGCAGTACTTC
.	.	TRBV4-1	TRBJ2-3	CASSQDWETRGDTQYF	TGCGCCAGCAGCCAAGATTGGGAGACTCGAGGAGATACGCAGTATTTT
TRBD2	.	TRBV19	TRBJ2-3	CAVGLALGDTQYF	TGTGCCGTGGGACTAGCTCTGGGAGATACGCAGTATTTT
TRBD1	once	TRBV6-5	TRBJ2-4	CASNLGTGAKNIQYF	TGTGCCAGCAATCTAGGGACAGGGGCCAAAAACATTCAGTACTTC
.	.	TRBV27	TRBJ2-7	CASSLSPLRGRMNEQYF	TGTGCCAGCAGTTTATCTCCCCTTAGAGGGAGGATGAACGAGCAGTACTTC
TRBD2	few	TRBV9	TRBJ2-7	CASSVALAGERQYF	TGTGCCAGCAGCGTAGCCCTAGCGGGAGAACGGCAGTACTTC
TRBD1	.	TRBV7-2	TRBJ2-5	CASSYGTDQETQYF	TGTGCCAGCAGCTACGGGACAGACCAAGAGACCCAGTACTTC
.	.	TRBV5-6	TRBJ2-3	CASGKGRAGDTQYF	TGTGCCAGCGGAAAGGGGCGAGCCGGAGATACGCAGTATTTT
TRBD1	.	TRBV7-2	TRBJ2-1	CASSFGQGGNEQFF	TGTGCCAGCAGCTTCGGACAGGGGGGCAATGAGCAGTTCTTC
.	once	TRBV5-4	TRBJ2-5	CASSLAVGYSKAETQYF	TGTGCCAGCAGCTTGGCCGTCGGCTACTCTAAAGCGGAGACCCAGTACTTC
.	.	TRBV18	TRBJ1-4	CASLADSTNEKLFF	TGTGCCAGCTTAGCCGACAGTACTAATGAAAAACTGTTTTTT
TRBD1	.	TRBV5-1	TRBJ1-4	CASSQAGTGDEKLFF	TGCGCCAGCAGCCAAGCCGGGACAGGGGATGAAAAACTGTTTTTT
TRBD2	.	TRBV29-1	TRBJ2-7	CSVEAPTSGSPYEQYF	TGCAGCGTTGAAGCGCCGACTAGCGGGAGTCCATACGAGCAGTACTTC
.	.	TRBV10-3	TRBJ1-2	CAISDEGAGESGYGYTF	TGTGCCATCAGTGATGAGGGAGCAGGGGAGAGCGGCTATGGCTACACCTTC
TRBD1	.	TRBV7-9	TRBJ1-1	CASSTPLPNPTGSEAFF	TGTGCCAGCAGCACACCTCTCCCTAACCCGACAGGGAGTGAAGCTTTCTTT
TRBD2	.	TRBV27	TRBJ2-6	CASSFMPRTSGFRSGANVLTF	TGTGCCAGCAGTTTTATGCCCCGGACTAGCGGGTTCAGGTCTGGGGCCAACGTCCTGACTTTC
.	.	TRBV4-3	TRBJ1-6	CASSQEQDNSPLHF	TGCGCCAGCAGCCAAGAGCAGGATAATTCACCCCTCCACTTT
TRBD2	.	TRBV7-2	TRBJ2-1	CASSLAGAGYNEQFF	TGTGCCAGCAGCTTAGCAGGAGCGGGGTACAATGAGCAGTTCTTC
TRBD1	.	TRBV10-3	TRBJ1-4	CAISTGQGSNEKLFF	TGTGCCATCAGTACCGGACAGGGATCGAATGAAAAACTGTTTTTT
.	.	TRBV9	TRBJ1-3	CASSVDFSGNTIYF	TGTGCCAGCAGCGTAGACTTCTCTGGAAACACCATATATTTT
TRBD1	.	TRBV28	TRBJ1-2	CASSWTGGKGYTF	TGTGCCAGCAGTTGGACAGGGGGCAAAGGCTACACCTTC
TRBD1	.	TRBV7-9	TRBJ1-2	CASSLVTGNYGYTF	TGTGCCAGCAGCTTAGTGACAGGGAACTATGGCTACACCTTC
TRBD1	.	TRBV7-2	TRBJ2-1	CASSLGDRGYNEQFF	TGTGCCAGCAGCTTAGGGGACAGGGGATACAATGAGCAGTTCTTC
TRBD1	.	TRBV2	TRBJ1-1	CASSEPERDRKGAFF	TGTGCCAGCAGTGAACCCGAAAGGGACAGGAAAGGCGCTTTCTTT
TRBD2	.	TRBV7-2	TRBJ2-1	CASSLAGALEQFF	TGTGCCAGCAGCCTAGCGGGAGCTCTTGAGCAGTTCTTC
.	.	TRBV19	TRBJ2-4	CASSRIHQELAKNIQYF	TGTGCCAGTAGCAGGATACACCAAGAACTAGCCAAAAACATTCAGTACTTC
.	once	TRBV28	TRBJ2-1	CASSSLPRSSYNEQFF	TGTGCCAGCAGTTCACTCCCTAGGAGCTCCTACAATGAGCAGTTCTTC
TRBD2	.	TRBV13	TRBJ2-7	CASSLDPGLAGVSYEQYF	TGTGCCAGCAGCTTAGACCCGGGACTAGCGGGAGTCTCCTACGAGCAGTACTTC
.	.	TRBV5-1	TRBJ1-2	CASSFAGRDGYTF	TGCGCCAGCAGCTTTGCAGGGAGGGATGGCTACACCTTC
TRBD1	.	TRBV3-1/TRBV3-2	TRBJ2-7	CASSRGPGQGGYEQYF	TGTGCCAGCAGCCGGGGGCCGGGACAGGGGGGCTACGAGCAGTACTTC
.	.	TRBV9	TRBJ2-5	CASSVTTLGETQYF	TGTGCCAGCAGCGTGACTACGCTGGGCGAGACCCAGTACTTC
TRBD1	.	TRBV19	TRBJ2-7	CASSTSTGEQYF	TGTGCCAGTAGTACCTCGACAGGGGAGCAGTACTTC
.	few	TRBV4-1	TRBJ2-3	CASSQDNGDTQYF	TGCGCCAGCAGCCAAGATAACGGAGATACGCAGTATTTT
TRBD1	.	TRBV24-1	TRBJ2-7	CATSDPGTGGTYEQYF	TGTGCCACCAGTGATCCAGGGACAGGGGGGACCTACGAGCAGTACTTC
.	.	TRBV7-9	TRBJ2-7	CASSLGGGGDYEQYF	TGTGCCAGCAGCTTAGGTGGGGGCGGAGACTACGAGCAGTACTTC
TRBD1	.	TRBV28	TRBJ1-4	CASSYRDRGGEKLFF	TGTGCCAGCAGTTACCGGGACAGGGGGGGCGAAAAACTGTTTTTT
TRBD1	.	TRBV5-8	TRBJ1-4	CASSPGQGGAEKLFF	TGTGCCAGCAGCCCAGGACAGGGCGGTGCTGAAAAACTGTTTTTT
TRBD1	.	TRBV27	TRBJ1-2	CASSFQGAKGYTF	TGTGCCAGCAGTTTCCAGGGGGCAAAGGGCTACACCTTC
TRBD1	.	TRBV5-1	TRBJ1-5	CASSWGTGGRNQPQHF	TGCGCCAGCAGCTGGGGGACAGGGGGACGCAATCAGCCCCAGCATTTT
TRBD2	few	TRBV10-3	TRBJ2-7	CAISGSLKDSGRMAGNEQYF	TGTGCCATCAGTGGCTCCCTCAAGGATAGCGGGAGGATGGCGGGGAACGAGCAGTACTTC
TRBD1	few	TRBV27	TRBJ1-2	CASSLWGQGLSGYTF	TGTGCCAGCAGTTTATGGGGACAGGGTTTGAGTGGCTACACCTTC
TRBD2	.	TRBV19	TRBJ2-5	CASATSGRRETQYF	TGTGCCAGTGCAACTAGCGGGAGGAGGGAGACCCAGTACTTC
.	.	TRBV18	TRBJ2-5	CASSPRREETQYF	TGTGCCAGCTCACCACGAAGAGAAGAGACCCAGTACTTC
TRBD1	.	TRBV5-4	TRBJ1-1	CASSSVTGTGVNTEAFF	TGTGCCAGCAGCTCAGTTACCGGGACAGGCGTCAACACTGAAGCTTTCTTT
.	few	TRBV20-1	TRBJ1-3	CSASIGGSGDSGNTIYF	TGCAGTGCTAGTATTGGCGGGTCGGGGGACTCTGGAAACACCATATATTTT
.	.	TRBV24-1	TRBJ2-3	CATRLAGTDTQYF	TGTGCCACCAGGTTGGCGGGCACAGATACGCAGTATTTT